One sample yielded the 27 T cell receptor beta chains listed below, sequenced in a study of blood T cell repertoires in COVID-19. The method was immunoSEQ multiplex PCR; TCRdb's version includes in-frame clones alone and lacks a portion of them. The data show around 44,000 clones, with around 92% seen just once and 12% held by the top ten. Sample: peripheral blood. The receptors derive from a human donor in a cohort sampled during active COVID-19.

DNA for the CDR3: TGTGCCAGTAGTATGGACAGGGGCACCTACGAGCAGTACTTC. Translating gives CASSMDRGTYEQYF. The chain carries TRBV19 and TRBJ2-7, with 9 bases lining up with TRBD1. V shed 3 bases and J 2 bases; nucleotides not matched to a gene: 2. CDR3 size: 14 residues. Germline V gene lookup returns CDR1 LNHDA and CDR2 SQIVND (reference sequence).

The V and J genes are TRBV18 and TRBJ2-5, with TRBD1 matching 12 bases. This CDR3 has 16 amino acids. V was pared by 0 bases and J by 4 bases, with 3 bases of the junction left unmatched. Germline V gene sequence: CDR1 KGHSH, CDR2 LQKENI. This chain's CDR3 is CASSPPGGQGAETQYF. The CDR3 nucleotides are TGTGCCAGCTCACCACCAGGGGGACAGGGGGCAGAGACCCAGTACTTC.

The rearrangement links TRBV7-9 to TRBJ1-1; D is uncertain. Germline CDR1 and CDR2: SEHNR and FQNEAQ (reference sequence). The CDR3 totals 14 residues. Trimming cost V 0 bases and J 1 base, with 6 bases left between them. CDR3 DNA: TGTGCCAGCAGCTTAGCGTTTCAGAACACTGAAGCTTTCTTT. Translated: CASSLAFQNTEAFF.

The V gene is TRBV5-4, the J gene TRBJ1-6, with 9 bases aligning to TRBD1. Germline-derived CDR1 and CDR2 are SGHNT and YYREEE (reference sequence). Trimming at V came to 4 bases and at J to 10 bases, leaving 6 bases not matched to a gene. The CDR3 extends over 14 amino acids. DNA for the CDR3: TGTGCCAGCAGCAAGGGACAGGGAGAATCACCCCTCCACTTT. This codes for CASSKGQGESPLHF.

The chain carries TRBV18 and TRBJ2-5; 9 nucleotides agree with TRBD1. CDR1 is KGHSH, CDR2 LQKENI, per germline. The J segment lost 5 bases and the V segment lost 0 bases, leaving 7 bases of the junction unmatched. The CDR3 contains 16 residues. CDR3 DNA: TGTGCCAGCTCACCACCGACAGGGGGGAGAGGGGAGACCCAGTACTTC. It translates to CASSPPTGGRGETQYF.

CDR3 loop: CASSESRGNRAAFF. The CDR3 coding sequence is TGTGCCAGCAGCGAAAGCCGGGGCAACAGGGCAGCTTTCTTT. The J gene is TRBJ1-1, the V gene TRBV6-6; weak D call: TRBD1 (6 bases). The germline V gene has CDR1 MNHNY and CDR2 SVGAGI (reference sequence). The length of the CDR3 is 14 residues. V was shortened by 6 bases and J by 10 bases, with 21 bases between the two germline ends.

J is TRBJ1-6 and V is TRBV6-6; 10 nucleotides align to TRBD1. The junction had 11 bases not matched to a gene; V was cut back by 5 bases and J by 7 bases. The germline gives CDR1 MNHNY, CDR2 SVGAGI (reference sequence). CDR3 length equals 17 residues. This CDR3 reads CASSPRDRGVYNSPLHF. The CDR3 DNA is TGTGCCAGCAGTCCCCGGGACAGGGGAGTATACAATTCACCCCTCCACTTT.

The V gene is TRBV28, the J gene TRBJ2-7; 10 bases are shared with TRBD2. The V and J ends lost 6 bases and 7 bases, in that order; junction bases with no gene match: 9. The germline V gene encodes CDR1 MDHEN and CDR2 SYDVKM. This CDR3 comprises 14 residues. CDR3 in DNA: TGTGCCAGCAGACAGATAGCGGGAGGAGGGGAGCAGTACTTC. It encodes CASRQIAGGGEQYF. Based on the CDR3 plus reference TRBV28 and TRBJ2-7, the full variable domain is DVKVTQSSRYLVKRTGEKVFLECVQDMDHENMFWYRQDPGLGLRLIYFSYDVKMKEKGDIPEGYSVSREKKERFSLILESASTNQTSMYLCASRQIAGGGEQYFGPGTRLTVT.

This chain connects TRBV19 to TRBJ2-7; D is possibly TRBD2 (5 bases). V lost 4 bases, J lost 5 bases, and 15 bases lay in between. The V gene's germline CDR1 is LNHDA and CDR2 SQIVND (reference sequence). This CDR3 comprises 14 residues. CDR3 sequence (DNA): TGTGCCAGTAGTAAATCGCTACTTAGCGACGAGCAGTACTTC. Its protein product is CASSKSLLSDEQYF.

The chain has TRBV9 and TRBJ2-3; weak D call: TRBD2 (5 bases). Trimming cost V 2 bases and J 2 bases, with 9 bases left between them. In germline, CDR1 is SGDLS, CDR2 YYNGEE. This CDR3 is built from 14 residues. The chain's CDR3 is CASSVAGYTDTQYF. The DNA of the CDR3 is TGTGCCAGCAGCGTTGCGGGTTACACAGATACGCAGTATTTT. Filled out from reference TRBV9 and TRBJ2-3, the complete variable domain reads DSGVTQTPKHLITATGQRVTLRCSPRSGDLSVYWYQQSLDQGLQFLIQYYNGEERAKGNILERFSAQQFPDLHSELNLSSLELGDSALYFCASSVAGYTDTQYFGPGTRLTVL.

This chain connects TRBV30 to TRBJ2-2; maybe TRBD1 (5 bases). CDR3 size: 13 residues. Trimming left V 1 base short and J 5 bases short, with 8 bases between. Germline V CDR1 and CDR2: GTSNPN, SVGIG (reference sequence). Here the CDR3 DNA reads TGTGCCTGGAGTGGAGACAGAACCGGGGAGCTGTTTTTT. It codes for CAWSGDRTGELFF.

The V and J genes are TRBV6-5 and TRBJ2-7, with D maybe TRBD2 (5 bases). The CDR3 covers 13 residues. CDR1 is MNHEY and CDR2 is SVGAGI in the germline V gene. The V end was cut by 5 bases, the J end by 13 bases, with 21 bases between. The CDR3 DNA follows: TGTGCCAGCAGTCTACAAAAAATTAGCGAGTTATACTTC. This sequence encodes CASSLQKISELYF.

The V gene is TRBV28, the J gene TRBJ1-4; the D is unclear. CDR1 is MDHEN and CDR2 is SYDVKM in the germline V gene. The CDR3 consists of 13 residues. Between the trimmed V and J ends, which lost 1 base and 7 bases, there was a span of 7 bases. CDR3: CASSLSGSEKLFF. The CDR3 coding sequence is TGTGCCAGCAGTTTATCGGGGAGTGAAAAACTGTTTTTT.

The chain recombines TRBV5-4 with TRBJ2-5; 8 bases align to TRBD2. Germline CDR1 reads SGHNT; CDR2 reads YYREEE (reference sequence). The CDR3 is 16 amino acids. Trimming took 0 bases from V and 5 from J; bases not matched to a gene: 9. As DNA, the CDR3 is TGTGCCAGCAGCTTGGTCGGAGCGGGGGTGTCGGAGACCCAGTACTTC. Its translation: CASSLVGAGVSETQYF.

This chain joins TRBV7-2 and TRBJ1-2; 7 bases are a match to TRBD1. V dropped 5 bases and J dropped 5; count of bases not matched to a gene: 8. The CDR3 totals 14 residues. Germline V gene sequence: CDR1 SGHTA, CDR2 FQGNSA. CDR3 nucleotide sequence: TGTGCCAGCAGCGGACGACAGGGCGTTTATGGCTACACCTTC. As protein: CASSGRQGVYGYTF.

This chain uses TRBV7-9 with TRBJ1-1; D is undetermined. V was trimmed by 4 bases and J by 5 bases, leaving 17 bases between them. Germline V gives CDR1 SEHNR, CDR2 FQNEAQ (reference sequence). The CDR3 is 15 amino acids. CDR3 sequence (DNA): TGTGCCAGCAGCTCCTCTGGGAGGCGGAGTACTGAAGCTTTCTTT. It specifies CASSSSGRRSTEAFF. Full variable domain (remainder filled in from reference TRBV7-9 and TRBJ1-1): DTGVSQNPRHKITKRGQNVTFRCDPISEHNRLYWYRQTLGQGPEFLTYFQNEAQLEKSRLLSDRFSAERPKGSFSTLEIQRTEQGDSAMYLCASSSSGRRSTEAFFGQGTRLTVV.

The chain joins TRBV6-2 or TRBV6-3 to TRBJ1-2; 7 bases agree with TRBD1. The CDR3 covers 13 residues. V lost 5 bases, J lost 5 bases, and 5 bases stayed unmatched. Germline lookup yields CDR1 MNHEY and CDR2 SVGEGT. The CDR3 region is CASSPQGPYGYTF. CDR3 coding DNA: TGTGCCAGCAGTCCACAGGGGCCTTATGGCTACACCTTC.

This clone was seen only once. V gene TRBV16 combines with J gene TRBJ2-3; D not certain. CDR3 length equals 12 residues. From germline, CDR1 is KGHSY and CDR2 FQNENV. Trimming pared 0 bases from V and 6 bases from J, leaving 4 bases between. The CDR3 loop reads CASSQSRDTQYF. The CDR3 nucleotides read TGTGCCAGCAGCCAATCTCGGGATACGCAGTATTTT.

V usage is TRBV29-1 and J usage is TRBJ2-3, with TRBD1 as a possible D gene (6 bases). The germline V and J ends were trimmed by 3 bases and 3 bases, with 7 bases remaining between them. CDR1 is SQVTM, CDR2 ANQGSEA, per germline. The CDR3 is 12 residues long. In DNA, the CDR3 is TGCAGCGTTGATAGGGGGACAGATACGCAGTATTTT. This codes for CSVDRGTDTQYF.

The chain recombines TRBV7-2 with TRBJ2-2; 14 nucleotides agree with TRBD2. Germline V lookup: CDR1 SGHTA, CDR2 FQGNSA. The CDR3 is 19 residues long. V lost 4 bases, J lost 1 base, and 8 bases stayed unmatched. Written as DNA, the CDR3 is TGTGCCAGCAGCTCGTCCGGGACTAGCGGGAGACAGAACACCGGGGAGCTGTTTTTT. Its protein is CASSSSGTSGRQNTGELFF.

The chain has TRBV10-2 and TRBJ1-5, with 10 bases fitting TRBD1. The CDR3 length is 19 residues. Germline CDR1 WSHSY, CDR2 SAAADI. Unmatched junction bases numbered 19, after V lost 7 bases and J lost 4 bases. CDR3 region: CASNPPRIRPGQGNQPQHF. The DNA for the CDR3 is TGCGCCAGCAATCCGCCCAGGATCAGACCGGGACAGGGGAATCAGCCCCAGCATTTT.

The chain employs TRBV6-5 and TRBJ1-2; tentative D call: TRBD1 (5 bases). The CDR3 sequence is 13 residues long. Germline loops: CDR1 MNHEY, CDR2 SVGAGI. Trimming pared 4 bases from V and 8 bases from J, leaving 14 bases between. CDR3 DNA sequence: TGTGCCAGCAGTTTAGGGGTCAGCGGGGGCTACACCTTC. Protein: CASSLGVSGGYTF.

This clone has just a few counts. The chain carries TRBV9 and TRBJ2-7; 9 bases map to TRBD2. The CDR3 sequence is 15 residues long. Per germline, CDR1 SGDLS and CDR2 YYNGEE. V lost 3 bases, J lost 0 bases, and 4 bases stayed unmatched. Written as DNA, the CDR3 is TGTGCCAGCAGCGGTAGCGGGGGAAGCTCCTACGAGCAGTACTTC. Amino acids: CASSGSGGSSYEQYF. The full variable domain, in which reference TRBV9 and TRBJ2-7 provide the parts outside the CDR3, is DSGVTQTPKHLITATGQRVTLRCSPRSGDLSVYWYQQSLDQGLQFLIQYYNGEERAKGNILERFSAQQFPDLHSELNLSSLELGDSALYFCASSGSGGSSYEQYFGPGTRLTVT.

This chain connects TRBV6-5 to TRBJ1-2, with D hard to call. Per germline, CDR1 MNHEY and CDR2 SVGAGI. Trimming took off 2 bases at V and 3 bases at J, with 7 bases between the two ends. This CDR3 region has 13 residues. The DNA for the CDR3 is TGTGCCAGCAGTTACGAGGCAGACTATGGCTACACCTTC. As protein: CASSYEADYGYTF.

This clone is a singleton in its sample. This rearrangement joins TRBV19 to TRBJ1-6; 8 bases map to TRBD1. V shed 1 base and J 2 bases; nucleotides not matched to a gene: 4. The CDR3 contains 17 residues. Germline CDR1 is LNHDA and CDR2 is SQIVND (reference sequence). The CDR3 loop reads CASSIGQGATYNSPLHF. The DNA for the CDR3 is TGTGCCAGTAGTATAGGCCAGGGGGCCACCTATAATTCACCCCTCCACTTT.

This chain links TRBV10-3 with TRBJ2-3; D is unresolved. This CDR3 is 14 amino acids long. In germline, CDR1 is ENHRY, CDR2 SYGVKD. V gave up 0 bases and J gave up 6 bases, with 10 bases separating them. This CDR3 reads CAISESYRRDTQYF. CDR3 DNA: TGTGCCATCAGTGAGTCGTATCGGCGGGATACGCAGTATTTT.

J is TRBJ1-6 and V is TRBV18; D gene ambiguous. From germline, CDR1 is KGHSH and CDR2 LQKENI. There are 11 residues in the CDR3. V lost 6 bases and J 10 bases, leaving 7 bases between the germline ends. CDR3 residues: CASSSGSPLHF. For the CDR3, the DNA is TGTGCCAGCTCCTCAGGCTCACCCCTCCACTTT. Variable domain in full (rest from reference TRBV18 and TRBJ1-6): NAGVMQNPRHLVRRRGQEARLRCSPMKGHSHVYWYRQLPEEGLKFMVYLQKENIIDESGMPKERFSAEFPKEGPSILRIQQVVRGDSAAYFCASSSGSPLHFGNGTRLTVT.